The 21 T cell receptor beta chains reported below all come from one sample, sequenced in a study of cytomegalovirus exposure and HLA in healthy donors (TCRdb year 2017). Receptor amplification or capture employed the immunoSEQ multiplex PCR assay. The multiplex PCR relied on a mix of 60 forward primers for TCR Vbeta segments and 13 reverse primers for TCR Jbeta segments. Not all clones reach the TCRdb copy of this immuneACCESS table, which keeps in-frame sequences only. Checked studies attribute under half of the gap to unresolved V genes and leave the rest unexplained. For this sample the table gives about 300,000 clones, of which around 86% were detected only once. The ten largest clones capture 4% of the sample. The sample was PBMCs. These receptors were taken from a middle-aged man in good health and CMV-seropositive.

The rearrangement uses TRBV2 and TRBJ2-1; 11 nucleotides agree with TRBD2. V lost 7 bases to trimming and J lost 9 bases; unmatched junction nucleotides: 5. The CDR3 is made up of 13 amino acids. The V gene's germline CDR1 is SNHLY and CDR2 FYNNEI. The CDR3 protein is CASTLAGVGEQFF. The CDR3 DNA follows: TGTGCCAGCACACTAGCGGGGGTGGGTGAGCAGTTCTTC.

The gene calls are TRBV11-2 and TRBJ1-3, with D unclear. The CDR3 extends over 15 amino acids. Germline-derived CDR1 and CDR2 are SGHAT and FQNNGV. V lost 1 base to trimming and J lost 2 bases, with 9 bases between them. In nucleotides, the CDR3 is TGTGCCAGCAGCTTAGCTGGCAGCGCTGGAAACACCATATATTTT. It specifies CASSLAGSAGNTIYF.

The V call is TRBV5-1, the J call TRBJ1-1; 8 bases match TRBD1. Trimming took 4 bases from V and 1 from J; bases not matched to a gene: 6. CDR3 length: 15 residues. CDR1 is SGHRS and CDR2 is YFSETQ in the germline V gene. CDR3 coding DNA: TGCGCCAGCAGCCCTGGACAGGGCGCGAACACTGAAGCTTTCTTT. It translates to CASSPGQGANTEAFF.

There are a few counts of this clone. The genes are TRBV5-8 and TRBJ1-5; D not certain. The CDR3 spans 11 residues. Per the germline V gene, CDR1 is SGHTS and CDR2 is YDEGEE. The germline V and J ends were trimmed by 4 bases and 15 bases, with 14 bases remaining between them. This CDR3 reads CASSLLVHPHF. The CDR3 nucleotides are TGTGCCAGCAGCCTCCTCGTACACCCGCATTTT.

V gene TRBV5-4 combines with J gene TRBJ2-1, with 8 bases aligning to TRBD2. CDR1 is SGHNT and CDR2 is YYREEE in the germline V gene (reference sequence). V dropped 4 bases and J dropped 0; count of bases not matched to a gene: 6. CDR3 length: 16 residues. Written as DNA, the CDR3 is TGTGCCAGCAGCCCTCCCAGCGGGAGCTCCTACAATGAGCAGTTCTTC. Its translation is CASSPPSGSSYNEQFF.

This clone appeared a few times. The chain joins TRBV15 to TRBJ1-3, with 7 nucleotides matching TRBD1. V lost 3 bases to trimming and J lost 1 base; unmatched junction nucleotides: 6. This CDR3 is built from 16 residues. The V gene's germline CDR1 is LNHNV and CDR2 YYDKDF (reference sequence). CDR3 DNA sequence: TGTGCCACCAGCAGTCCGACAGGGAAGTCTGGAAACACCATATATTTT. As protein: CATSSPTGKSGNTIYF.

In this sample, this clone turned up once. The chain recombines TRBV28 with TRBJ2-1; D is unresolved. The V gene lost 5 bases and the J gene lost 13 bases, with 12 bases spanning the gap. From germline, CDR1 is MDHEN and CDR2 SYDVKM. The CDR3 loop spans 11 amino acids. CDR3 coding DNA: TGTGCCAGCAGTAGAGGAGAGGATCAGTTCTTC. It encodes CASSRGEDQFF.

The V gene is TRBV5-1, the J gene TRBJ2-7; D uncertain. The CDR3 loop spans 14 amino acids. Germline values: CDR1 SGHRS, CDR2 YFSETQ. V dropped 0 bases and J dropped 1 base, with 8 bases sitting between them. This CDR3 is CASSLEGASYEQYF. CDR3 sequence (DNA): TGCGCCAGCAGCTTGGAAGGAGCGTCCTACGAGCAGTACTTC.

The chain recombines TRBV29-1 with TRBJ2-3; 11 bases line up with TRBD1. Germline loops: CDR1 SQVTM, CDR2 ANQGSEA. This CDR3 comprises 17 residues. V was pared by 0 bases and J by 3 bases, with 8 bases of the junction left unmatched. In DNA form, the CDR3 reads TGCAGCGTTGAAGACCCCCGGACAGGGGGCCGGACAGATACGCAGTATTTT. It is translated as CSVEDPRTGGRTDTQYF.

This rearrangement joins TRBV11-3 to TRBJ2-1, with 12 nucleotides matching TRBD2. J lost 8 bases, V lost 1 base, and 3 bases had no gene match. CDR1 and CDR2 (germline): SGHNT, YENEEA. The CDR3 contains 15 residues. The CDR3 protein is CASSLGTSGMDEQFF. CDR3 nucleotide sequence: TGTGCCAGCAGCTTAGGGACTAGCGGGATGGATGAGCAGTTCTTC. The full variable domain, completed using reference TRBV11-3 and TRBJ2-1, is EAGVVQSPRYKIIEKKQPVAFWCNPISGHNTLYWYLQNLGQGPELLIRYENEEAVDDSQLPKDRFSAERLKGVDSTLKIQPAELGDSAVYLCASSLGTSGMDEQFFGPGTRLTVL.

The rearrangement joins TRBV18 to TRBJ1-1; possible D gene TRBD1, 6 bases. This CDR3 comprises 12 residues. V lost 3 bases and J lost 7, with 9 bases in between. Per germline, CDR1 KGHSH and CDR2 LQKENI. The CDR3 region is CASSPDRYEAFF. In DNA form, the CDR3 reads TGTGCCAGCTCACCCGACAGGTATGAAGCTTTCTTT.

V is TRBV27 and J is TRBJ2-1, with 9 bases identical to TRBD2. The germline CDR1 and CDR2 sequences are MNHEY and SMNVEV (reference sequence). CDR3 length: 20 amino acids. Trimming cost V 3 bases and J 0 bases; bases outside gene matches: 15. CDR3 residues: CASSLGPLAGDLSSYNEQFF. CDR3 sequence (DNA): TGTGCCAGCAGTTTGGGCCCCTTAGCGGGAGACTTGAGCTCCTACAATGAGCAGTTCTTC.

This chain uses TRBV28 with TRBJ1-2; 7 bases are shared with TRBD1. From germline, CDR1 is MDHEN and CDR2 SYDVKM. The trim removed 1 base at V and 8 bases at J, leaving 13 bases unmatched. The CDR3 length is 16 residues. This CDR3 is CASSLSLGTEGRGYTF. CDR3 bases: TGTGCCAGCAGTTTATCGCTGGGGACAGAGGGGCGAGGCTACACCTTC.

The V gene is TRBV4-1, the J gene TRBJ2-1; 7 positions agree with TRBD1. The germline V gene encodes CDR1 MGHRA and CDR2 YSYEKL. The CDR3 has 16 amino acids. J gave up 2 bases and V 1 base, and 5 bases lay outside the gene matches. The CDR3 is CASSQVLGTAYNEQFF. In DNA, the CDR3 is TGCGCCAGCAGCCAAGTGTTGGGGACAGCCTACAATGAGCAGTTCTTC.

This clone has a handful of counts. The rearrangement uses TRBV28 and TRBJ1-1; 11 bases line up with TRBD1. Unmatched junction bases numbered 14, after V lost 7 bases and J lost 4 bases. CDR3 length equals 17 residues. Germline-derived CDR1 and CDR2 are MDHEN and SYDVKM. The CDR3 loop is CASTARGTGGWGTEAFF. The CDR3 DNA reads TGTGCCAGCACCGCTAGGGGGACAGGGGGTTGGGGCACTGAAGCTTTCTTT.

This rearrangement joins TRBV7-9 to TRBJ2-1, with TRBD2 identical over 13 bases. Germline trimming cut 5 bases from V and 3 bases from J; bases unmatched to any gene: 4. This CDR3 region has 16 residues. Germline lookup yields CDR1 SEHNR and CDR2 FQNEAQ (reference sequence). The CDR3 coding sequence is TGTGCCAGCAGCCCACGGACTAGCGGGGGCTACAATGAGCAGTTCTTC. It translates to CASSPRTSGGYNEQFF.

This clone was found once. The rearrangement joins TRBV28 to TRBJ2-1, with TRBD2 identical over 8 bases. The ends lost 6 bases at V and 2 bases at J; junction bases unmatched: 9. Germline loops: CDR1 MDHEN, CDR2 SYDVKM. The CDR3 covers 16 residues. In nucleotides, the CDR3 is TGTGCCAGCAGGCAATGGAGGACTAGCACCTACAATGAGCAGTTCTTC. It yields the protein CASRQWRTSTYNEQFF.

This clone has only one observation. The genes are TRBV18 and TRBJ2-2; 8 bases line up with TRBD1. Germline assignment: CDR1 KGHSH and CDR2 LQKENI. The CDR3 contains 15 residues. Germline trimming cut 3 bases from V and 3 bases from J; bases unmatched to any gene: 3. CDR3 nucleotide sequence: TGTGCCAGCTCACCGTGGACAGGGCACACCGGGGAGCTGTTTTTT. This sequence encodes CASSPWTGHTGELFF.

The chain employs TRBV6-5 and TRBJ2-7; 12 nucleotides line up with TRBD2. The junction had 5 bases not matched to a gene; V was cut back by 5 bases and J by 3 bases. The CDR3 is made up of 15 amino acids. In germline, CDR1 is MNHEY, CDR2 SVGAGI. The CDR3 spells CASSTGTSGFYEQYF. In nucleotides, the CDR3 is TGTGCCAGCAGTACCGGGACTAGCGGGTTCTACGAGCAGTACTTC.

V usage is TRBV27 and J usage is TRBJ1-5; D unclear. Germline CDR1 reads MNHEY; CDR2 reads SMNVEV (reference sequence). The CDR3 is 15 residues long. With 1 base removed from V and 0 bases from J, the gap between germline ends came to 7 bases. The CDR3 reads CASSLLEGSNQPQHF. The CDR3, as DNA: TGTGCCAGCAGTTTATTGGAGGGTAGCAATCAGCCCCAGCATTTT.

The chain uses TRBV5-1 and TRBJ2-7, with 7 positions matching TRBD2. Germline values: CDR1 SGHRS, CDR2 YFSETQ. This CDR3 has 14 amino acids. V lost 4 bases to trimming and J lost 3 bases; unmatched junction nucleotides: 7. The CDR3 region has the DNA TGCGCCAGCAGCCCGGGGGGAGACAGCTACGAGCAGTACTTC. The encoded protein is CASSPGGDSYEQYF.